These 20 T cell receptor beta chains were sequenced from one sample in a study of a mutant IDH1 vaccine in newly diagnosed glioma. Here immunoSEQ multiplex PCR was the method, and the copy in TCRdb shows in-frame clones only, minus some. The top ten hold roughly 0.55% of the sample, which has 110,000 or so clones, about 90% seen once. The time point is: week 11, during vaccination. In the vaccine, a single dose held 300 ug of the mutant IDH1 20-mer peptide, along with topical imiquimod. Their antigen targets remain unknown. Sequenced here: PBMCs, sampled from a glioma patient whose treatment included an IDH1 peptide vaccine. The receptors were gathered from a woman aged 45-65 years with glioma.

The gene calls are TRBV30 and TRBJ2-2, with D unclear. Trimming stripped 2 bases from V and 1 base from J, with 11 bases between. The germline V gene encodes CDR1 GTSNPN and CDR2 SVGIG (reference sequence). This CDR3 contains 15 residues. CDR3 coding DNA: TGTGCCTGGAGTTACCCCTCGCTGAACACCGGGGAGCTGTTTTTT. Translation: CAWSYPSLNTGELFF.

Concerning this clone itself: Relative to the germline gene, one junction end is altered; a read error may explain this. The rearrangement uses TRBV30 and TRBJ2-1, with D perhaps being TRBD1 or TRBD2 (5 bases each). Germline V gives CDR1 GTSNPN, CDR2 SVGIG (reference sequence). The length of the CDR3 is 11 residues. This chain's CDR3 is CAWSSGLGEVF. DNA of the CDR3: TGTGCCTGGAGTTCCGGACTGGGGGAAGTCTTC.

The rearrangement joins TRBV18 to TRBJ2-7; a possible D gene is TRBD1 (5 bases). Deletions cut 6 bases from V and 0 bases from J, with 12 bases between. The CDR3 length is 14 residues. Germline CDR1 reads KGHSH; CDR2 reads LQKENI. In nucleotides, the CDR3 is TGTGCCAGCTCCCCTTTCAGGGACTCCTACGAGCAGTACTTC. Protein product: CASSPFRDSYEQYF.

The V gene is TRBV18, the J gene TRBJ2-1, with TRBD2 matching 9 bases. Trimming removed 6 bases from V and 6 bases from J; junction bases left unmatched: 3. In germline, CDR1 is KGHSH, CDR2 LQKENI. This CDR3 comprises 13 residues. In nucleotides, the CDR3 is TGTGCCAGCTCCCAGGGACTAGCCAATGAGCAGTTCTTC. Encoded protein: CASSQGLANEQFF.

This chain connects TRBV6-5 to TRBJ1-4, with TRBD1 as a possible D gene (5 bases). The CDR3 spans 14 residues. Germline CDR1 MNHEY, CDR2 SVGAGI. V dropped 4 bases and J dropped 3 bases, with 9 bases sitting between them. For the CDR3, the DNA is TGTGCCAGCAGTTCCCCGGGACCTAATGAAAAACTGTTTTTT. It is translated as CASSSPGPNEKLFF.

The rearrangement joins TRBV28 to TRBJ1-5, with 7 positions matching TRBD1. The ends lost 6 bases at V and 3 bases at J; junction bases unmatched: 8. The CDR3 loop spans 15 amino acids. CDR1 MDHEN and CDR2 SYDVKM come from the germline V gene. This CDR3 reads CASRPIDRDNQPQHF. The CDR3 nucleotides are TGTGCCAGCAGACCCATAGACAGGGACAATCAGCCCCAGCATTTT.

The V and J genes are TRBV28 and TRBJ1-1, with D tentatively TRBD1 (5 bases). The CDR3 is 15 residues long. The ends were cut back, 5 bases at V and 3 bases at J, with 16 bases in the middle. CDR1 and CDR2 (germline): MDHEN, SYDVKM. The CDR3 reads CASSRPEQAYTEAFF. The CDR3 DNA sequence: TGTGCCAGCAGTCGCCCCGAACAGGCCTACACTGAAGCTTTCTTT.

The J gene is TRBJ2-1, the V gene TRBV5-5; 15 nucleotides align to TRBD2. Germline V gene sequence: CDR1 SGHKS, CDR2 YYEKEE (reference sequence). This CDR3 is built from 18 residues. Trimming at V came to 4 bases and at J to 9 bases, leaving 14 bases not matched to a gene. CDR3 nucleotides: TGTGCCAGCAGCCCCACCGGGACTAGCGGGAGGTTAGTTTCTGAGCAGTTCTTC. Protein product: CASSPTGTSGRLVSEQFF. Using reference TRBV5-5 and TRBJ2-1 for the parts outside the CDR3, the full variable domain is DAGVTQSPTHLIKTRGQQVTLRCSPISGHKSVSWYQQVLGQGPQFIFQYYEKEERGRGNFPDRFSARQFPNYSSELNVNALLLGDSALYLCASSPTGTSGRLVSEQFFGPGTRLTVL.

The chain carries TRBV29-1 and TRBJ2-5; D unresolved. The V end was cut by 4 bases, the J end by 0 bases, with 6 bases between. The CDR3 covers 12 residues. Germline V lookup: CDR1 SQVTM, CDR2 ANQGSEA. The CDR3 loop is CSVVQNQETQYF. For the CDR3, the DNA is TGCAGCGTTGTACAGAACCAAGAGACCCAGTACTTC. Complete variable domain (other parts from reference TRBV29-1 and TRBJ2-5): SAVISQKPSRDICQRGTSLTIQCQVDSQVTMMFWYRQQPGQSLTLIATANQGSEATYESGFVIDKFPISRPNLTFSTLTVSNMSPEDSSIYLCSVVQNQETQYFGPGTRLLVL.

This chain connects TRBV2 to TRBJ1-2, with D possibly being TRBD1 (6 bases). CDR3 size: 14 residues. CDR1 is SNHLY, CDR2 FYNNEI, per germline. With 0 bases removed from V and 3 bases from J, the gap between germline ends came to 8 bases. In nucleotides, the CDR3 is TGTGCCAGCAGTGAAGCGGGGGCGGACTATGGCTACACCTTC. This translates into CASSEAGADYGYTF.

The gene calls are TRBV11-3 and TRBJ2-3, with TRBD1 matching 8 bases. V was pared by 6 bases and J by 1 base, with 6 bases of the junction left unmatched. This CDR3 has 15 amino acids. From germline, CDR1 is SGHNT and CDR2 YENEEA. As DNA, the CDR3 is TGTGCCAGCAGTGCCGACAGGGGACGCACAGATACGCAGTATTTT. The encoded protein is CASSADRGRTDTQYF.

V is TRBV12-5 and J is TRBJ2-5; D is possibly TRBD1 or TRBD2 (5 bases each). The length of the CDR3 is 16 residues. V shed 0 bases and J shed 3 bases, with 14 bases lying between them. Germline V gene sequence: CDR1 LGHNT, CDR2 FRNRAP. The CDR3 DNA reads TGTGCTAGTGGTTTGGTAGTTGGGACCCCCGAAGAGACCCAGTACTTC. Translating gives CASGLVVGTPEETQYF.

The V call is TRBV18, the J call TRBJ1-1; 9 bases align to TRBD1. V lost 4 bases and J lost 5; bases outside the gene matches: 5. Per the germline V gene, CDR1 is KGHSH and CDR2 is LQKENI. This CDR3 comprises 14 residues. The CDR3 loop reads CASSQLGTGTEAFF. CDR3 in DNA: TGTGCCAGCTCACAACTTGGGACAGGGACTGAAGCTTTCTTT.

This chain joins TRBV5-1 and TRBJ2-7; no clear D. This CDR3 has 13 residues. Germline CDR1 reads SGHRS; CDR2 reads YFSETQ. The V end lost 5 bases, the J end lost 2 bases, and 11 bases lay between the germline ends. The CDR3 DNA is TGCGCCAGCAGTCCCCTCGCACCCTACGAGCAGTACTTC. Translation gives CASSPLAPYEQYF.

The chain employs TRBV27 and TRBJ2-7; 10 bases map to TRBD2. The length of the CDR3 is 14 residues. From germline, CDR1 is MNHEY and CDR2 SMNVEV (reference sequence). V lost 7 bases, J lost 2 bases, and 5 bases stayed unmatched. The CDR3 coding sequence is TGTGCCAGCAACCTAGCGGGGGCCCCCTACGAGCAGTACTTC. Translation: CASNLAGAPYEQYF.

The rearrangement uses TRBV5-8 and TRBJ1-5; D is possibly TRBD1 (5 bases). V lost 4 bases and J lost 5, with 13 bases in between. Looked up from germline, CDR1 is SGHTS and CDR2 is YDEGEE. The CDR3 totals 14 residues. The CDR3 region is CASSSRERDQPQHF. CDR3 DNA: TGTGCCAGCAGCAGCAGGGAGAGGGATCAGCCCCAGCATTTT.

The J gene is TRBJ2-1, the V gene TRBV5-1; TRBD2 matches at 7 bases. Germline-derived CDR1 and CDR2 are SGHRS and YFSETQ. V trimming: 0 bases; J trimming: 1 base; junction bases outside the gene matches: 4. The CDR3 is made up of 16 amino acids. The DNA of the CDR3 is TGCGCCAGCAGCTTGGATCGAGCGGGATCCTACAATGAGCAGTTCTTC. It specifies CASSLDRAGSYNEQFF.

The CDR3 region has the DNA TGTGCCAGCAGTTTATCCACAGGGCCTGGAAACACCATATATTTT. Encoded protein: CASSLSTGPGNTIYF. The chain joins TRBV28 to TRBJ1-3; a possible D gene is TRBD1 (6 bases). The CDR3 loop spans 15 amino acids. The V gene's germline CDR1 is MDHEN and CDR2 SYDVKM. Trimming shortened V by 1 base and J by 2 bases, and 9 bases separated the two germline ends.

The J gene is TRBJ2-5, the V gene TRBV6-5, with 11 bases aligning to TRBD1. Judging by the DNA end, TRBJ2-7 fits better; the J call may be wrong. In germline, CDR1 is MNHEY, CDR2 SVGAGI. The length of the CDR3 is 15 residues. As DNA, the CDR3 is TGTGCCAGCAGTTACTCAAGGACAGGGGGCGGCGAGCAGTACTTC. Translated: CASSYSRTGGGEQYF.

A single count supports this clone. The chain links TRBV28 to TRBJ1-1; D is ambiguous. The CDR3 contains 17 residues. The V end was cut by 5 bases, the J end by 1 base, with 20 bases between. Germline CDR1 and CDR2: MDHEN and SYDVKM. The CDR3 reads CASSMFGSAQWNTEAFF. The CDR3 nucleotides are TGTGCCAGCAGTATGTTCGGGTCGGCTCAATGGAACACTGAAGCTTTCTTT.